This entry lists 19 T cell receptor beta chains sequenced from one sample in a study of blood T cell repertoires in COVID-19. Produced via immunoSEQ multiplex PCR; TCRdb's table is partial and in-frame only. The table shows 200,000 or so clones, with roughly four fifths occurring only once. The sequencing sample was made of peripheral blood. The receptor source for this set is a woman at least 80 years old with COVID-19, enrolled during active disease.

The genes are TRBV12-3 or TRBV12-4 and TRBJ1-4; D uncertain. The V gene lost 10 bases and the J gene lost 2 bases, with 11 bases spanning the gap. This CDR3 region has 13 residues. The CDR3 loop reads CATSWATNEKLFF. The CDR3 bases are TGTGCCACCTCCTGGGCGACTAATGAAAAACTGTTTTTT.

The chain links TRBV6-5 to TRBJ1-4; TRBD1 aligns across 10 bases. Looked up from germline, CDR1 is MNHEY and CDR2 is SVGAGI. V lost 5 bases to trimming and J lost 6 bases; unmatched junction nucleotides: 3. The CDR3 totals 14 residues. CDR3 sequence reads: CASSRQGAHEKLFF. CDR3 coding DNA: TGTGCCAGCAGTCGACAGGGGGCTCATGAAAAACTGTTTTTT.

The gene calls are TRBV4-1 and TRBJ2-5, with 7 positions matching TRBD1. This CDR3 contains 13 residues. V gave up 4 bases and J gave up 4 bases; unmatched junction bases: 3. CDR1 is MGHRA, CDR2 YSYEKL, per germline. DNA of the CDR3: TGCGCCAGCAGCCGCTACAGGGGAGAGACCCAGTACTTC. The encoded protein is CASSRYRGETQYF.

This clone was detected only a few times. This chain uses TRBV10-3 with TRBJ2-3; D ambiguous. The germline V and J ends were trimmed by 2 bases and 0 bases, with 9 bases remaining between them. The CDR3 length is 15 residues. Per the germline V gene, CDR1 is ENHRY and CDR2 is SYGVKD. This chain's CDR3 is CAISEPSTSTDTQYF. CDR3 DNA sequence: TGTGCCATCAGTGAGCCTAGTACTAGCACAGATACGCAGTATTTT.

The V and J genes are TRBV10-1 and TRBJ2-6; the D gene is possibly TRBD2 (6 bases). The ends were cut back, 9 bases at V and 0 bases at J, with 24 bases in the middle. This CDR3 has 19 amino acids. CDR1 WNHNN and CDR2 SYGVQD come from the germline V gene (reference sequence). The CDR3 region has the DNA TGCGCCAGGGTCCTCTACGGGGGACGGTCTAGCTCTGGGGCCAACGTCCTGACTTTC. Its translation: CARVLYGGRSSSGANVLTF.

This CDR3 is CASNHDRRSGNTIYF. DNA of the CDR3: TGTGCCAGCAACCATGACAGGCGCTCTGGAAACACCATATATTTT. V gene TRBV21-1 combines with J gene TRBJ1-3; the table's D gene call, TRBD1, was not cross checked with the DNA. TRBV21-1 is given as a pseudogene. This CDR3 is built from 15 residues.

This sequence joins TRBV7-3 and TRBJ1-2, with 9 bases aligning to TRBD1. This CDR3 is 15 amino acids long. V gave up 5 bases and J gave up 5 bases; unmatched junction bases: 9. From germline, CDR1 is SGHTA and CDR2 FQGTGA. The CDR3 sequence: CASSPHGGQGYGYTF. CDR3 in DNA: TGTGCCAGCAGCCCCCATGGGGGACAGGGTTATGGCTACACCTTC.

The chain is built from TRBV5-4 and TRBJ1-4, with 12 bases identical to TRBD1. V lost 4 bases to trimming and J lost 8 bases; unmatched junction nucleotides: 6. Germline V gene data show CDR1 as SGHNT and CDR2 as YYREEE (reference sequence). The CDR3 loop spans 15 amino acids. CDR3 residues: CASSGGTGGEEKLFF. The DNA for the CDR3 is TGTGCCAGCAGCGGGGGGACAGGGGGCGAAGAAAAACTGTTTTTT.

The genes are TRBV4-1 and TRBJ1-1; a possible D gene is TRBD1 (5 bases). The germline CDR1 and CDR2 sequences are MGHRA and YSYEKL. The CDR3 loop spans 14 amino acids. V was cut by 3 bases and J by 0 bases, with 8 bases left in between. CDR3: CASSHHRLNTEAFF. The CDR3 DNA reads TGCGCCAGCAGCCATCACAGGCTGAACACTGAAGCTTTCTTT.

In DNA form, the CDR3 reads TGTGCCAGCTCACCGGGGCTAGGGGAGACCCAGTACTTC. Translation gives CASSPGLGETQYF. The chain has TRBV18 and TRBJ2-5; D perhaps matches TRBD1 (5 bases). V shed 3 bases and J shed 5 bases, with 10 bases lying between them. The CDR3 extends over 13 amino acids. Germline CDR1 is KGHSH and CDR2 is LQKENI.

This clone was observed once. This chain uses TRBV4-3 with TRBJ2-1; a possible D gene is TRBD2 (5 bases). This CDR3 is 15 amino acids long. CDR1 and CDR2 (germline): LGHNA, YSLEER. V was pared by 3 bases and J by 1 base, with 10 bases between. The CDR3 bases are TGCGCCAGCAGCCAGGACTTATTGTCCTACAATGAGCAGTTCTTC. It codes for CASSQDLLSYNEQFF.

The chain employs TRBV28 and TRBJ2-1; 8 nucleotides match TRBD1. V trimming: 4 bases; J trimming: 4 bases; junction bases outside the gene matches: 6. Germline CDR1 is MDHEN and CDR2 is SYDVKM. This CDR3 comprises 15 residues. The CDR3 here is CASSSGGPGYNEQFF. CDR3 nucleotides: TGTGCCAGCAGTTCAGGGGGCCCAGGGTACAATGAGCAGTTCTTC.

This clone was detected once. CDR3 nucleotides: TGTGCCAGCTCGGGGGGATTTAACTATGGCTACACCTTC. Residues: CASSGGFNYGYTF. V gene TRBV2 combines with J gene TRBJ1-2, with D possibly TRBD1 on 5 matching bases. Germline CDR1 reads SNHLY; CDR2 reads FYNNEI. V lost 8 bases to trimming and J lost 1 base, with 11 bases between them. This CDR3 has 13 amino acids.

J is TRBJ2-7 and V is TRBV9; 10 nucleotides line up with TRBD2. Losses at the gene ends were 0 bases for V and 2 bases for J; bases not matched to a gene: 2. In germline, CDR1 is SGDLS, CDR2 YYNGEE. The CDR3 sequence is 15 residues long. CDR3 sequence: CASSVDSGGPYEQYF. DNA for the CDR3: TGTGCCAGCAGCGTAGATAGCGGGGGGCCCTACGAGCAGTACTTC.

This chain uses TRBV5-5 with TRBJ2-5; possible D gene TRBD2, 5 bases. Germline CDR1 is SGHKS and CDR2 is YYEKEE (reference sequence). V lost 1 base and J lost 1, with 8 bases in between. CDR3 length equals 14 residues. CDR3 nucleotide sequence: TGTGCCAGCAGCTTGCAGCGGAGCCAAGAGACCCAGTACTTC. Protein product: CASSLQRSQETQYF.

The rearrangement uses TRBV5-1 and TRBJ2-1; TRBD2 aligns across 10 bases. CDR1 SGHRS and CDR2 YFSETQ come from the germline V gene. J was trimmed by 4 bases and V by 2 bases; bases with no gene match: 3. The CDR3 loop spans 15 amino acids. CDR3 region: CASSFQAGGYNEQFF. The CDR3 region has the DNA TGCGCCAGCAGCTTTCAAGCGGGAGGGTACAATGAGCAGTTCTTC.

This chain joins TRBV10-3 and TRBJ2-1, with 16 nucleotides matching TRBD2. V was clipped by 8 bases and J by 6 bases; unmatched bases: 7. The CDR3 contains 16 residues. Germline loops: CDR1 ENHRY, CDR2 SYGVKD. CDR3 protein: CAIGAGLAGGRNEQFF. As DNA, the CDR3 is TGTGCCATCGGGGCGGGACTAGCGGGGGGGCGCAATGAGCAGTTCTTC.

The CDR3 bases are TGTGCCAGCAGACGACATTTTAATGGCTACACCTTC. Translated, it gives CASRRHFNGYTF. This chain uses TRBV28 with TRBJ1-2; D is unresolved. Between the trimmed V and J ends, which lost 6 bases and 6 bases, there was a span of 11 bases. The CDR3 is made up of 12 amino acids. Germline V gene lookup returns CDR1 MDHEN and CDR2 SYDVKM.

As DNA, the CDR3 is TGCGCCAGCAGCCAAAATCTTGCGCAGGGGTACTATGGCTACACCTTC. This gives the protein CASSQNLAQGYYGYTF. V gene TRBV4-1 combines with J gene TRBJ1-2; the D gene is possibly TRBD1 (6 bases). The CDR3 consists of 16 residues. Trimming removed 2 bases at V and 3 bases at J, with 16 bases between. Germline assignment: CDR1 MGHRA and CDR2 YSYEKL.